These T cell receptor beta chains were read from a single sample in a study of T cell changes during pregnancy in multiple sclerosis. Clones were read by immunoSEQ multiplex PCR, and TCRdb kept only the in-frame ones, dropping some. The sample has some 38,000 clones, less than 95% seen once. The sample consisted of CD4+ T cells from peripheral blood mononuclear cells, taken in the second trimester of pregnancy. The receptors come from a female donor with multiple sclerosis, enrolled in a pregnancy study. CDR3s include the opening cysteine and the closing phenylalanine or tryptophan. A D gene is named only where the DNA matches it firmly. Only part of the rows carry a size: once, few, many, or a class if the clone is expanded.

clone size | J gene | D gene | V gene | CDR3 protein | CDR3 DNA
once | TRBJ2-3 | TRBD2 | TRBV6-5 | CASSSSGRTDTQYF | TGTGCCAGCAGTTCTAGCGGGAGGACAGATACGCAGTATTTT
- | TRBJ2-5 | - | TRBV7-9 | CASSFVETQYF | TGTGCCAGCAGCTTCGTAGAGACCCAGTACTTC
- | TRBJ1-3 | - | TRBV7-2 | CASSSGSGNTIYF | TGTGCCAGCAGTTCCGGCTCTGGAAACACCATATATTTT
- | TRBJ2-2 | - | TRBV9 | CASSDTTGSPNTGELFF | TGTGCCAGCAGCGACACGACAGGCTCTCCGAACACCGGGGAGCTGTTTTTT
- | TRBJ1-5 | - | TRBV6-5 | CASRGGMGQPQHF | TGTGCCAGCAGGGGGGGGATGGGTCAGCCCCAGCATTTT
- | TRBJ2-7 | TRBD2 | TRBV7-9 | CASSLVSGRVGYEQYF | TGTGCCAGCAGCTTAGTTAGCGGGAGGGTCGGCTACGAGCAGTACTTC
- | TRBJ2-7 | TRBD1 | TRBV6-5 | CATRGTDNSYEQYF | TGTGCCACCCGAGGGACAGACAACTCCTACGAGCAGTACTTC
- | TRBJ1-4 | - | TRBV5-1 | CASSLSGRYNEKLFF | TGCGCCAGCAGCTTGTCAGGGCGGTACAATGAAAAACTGTTTTTT
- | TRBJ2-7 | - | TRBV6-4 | CASQEQYF | TGTGCCAGCCAAGAGCAGTACTTC
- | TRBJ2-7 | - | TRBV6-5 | CASTGWAVGEQYF | TGTGCCAGTACAGGGTGGGCGGTGGGGGAGCAGTACTTC
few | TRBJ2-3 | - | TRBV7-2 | CASSSDVGLGSTDTQYF | TGTGCCAGCAGCTCCGATGTTGGACTTGGTAGCACAGATACGCAGTATTTT
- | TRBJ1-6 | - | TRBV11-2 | CASSLDNGNSPLHF | TGTGCCAGCAGCTTAGATAACGGGAATTCACCCCTCCACTTT
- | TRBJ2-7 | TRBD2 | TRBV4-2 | CASSQDLPRLAGEPYEQYF | TGTGCCAGCAGCCAAGATCTACCGAGACTAGCGGGGGAGCCCTACGAGCAGTACTTC
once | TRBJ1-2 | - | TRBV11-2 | CASSLDGRGTPRTF | TGTGCCAGCAGCTTAGACGGCAGGGGCACACCACGCACCTTC
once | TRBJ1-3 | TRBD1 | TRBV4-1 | CASSQVGTGPTGPGNTIYF | TGCGCCAGCAGCCAAGTAGGGACAGGACCAACCGGACCCGGAAACACCATATATTTT
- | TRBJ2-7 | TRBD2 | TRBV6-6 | CASRQTSGVYEQYF | TGTGCCAGCAGACAGACTAGCGGGGTCTACGAGCAGTACTTC
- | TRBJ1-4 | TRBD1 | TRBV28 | CASSATGQGGEKLFF | TGTGCCAGCAGTGCTACGGGACAGGGGGGTGAAAAACTGTTTTTT
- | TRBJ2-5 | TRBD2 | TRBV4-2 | CASSQGGRGGRETQYF | TGTGCCAGCAGCCAAGGTGGGCGGGGGGGCCGAGAGACCCAGTACTTC
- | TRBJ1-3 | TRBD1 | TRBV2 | CASRQGGGNTIYF | TGTGCCAGCAGACAGGGGGGTGGAAACACCATATATTTT
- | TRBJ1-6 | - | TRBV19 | CASSEAGVGDSPLHF | TGTGCCAGTAGCGAAGCAGGGGTTGGCGATTCACCCCTCCACTTT
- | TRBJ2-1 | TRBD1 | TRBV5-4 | CASRLQGSSYNEQFF | TGTGCCAGCAGACTACAGGGGAGCTCCTACAATGAGCAGTTCTTC
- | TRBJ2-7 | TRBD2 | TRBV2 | CASRLAGWAVYEQYF | TGTGCCAGCAGGCTAGCGGGATGGGCTGTCTACGAGCAGTACTTC
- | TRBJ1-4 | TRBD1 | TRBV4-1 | CASSHPTGGSEKLFF | TGCGCCAGCAGCCACCCGACAGGGGGAAGTGAAAAACTGTTTTTT
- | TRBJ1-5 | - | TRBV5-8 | CASSSGQLTQPQHF | TGTGCCAGCAGTTCTGGACAGCTGACACAGCCCCAGCATTTT
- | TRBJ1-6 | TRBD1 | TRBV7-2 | CASSLIRGGILTDSPLHF | TGTGCCAGCAGCTTAATTAGAGGGGGCATCCTTACGGATTCACCCCTCCACTTT
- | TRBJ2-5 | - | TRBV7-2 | CASSLGLANQYF | TGTGCCAGCAGCTTAGGGCTAGCTAATCAGTACTTC
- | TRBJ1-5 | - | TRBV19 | CASSMRAGAQSQPQHF | TGTGCCAGTAGTATGAGAGCGGGGGCGCAAAGTCAGCCCCAGCATTTT
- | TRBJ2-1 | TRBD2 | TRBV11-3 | CASGTSGGFNEQFF | TGTGCCAGCGGGACTAGCGGGGGCTTCAATGAGCAGTTCTTC
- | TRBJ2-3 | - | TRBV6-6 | CASSYSRTGNTQYF | TGTGCCAGCAGTTACTCGAGGACCGGGAATACGCAGTATTTT
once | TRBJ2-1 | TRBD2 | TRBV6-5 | CASSLAGHNNEQFF | TGTGCCAGCAGTCTAGCGGGGCATAACAATGAGCAGTTCTTC
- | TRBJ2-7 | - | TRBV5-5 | CASSPGFGTPPKYF | TGTGCCAGCAGCCCCGGATTCGGGACACCCCCCAAGTACTTC
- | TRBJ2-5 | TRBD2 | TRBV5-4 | CASSSGGQETQYF | TGTGCCAGCAGCTCGGGGGGTCAAGAGACCCAGTACTTC
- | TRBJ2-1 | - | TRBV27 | CASKQGTGNNEQFF | TGTGCCAGCAAGCAGGGAACAGGGAACAATGAGCAGTTCTTC
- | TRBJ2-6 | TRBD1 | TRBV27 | CASSSMLTGAGANVLTF | TGTGCCAGCAGTTCTATGCTTACAGGGGCCGGGGCCAACGTCCTGACTTTC
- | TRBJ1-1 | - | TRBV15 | CATSKGQGRAFF | TGTGCCACCAGCAAGGGGCAGGGGAGAGCTTTCTTT
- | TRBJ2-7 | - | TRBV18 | CASSPSTGSSYEQYF | TGTGCCAGCTCACCGAGTACGGGGAGCTCCTACGAGCAGTACTTC
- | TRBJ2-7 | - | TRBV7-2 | CASSEGVFTSYEQYF | TGTGCCAGCAGCGAGGGGGTGTTTACCTCCTACGAGCAGTACTTC
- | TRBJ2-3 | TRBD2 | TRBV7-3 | CASSQTSGVPTATQYF | TGTGCCAGCAGTCAAACTAGCGGGGTCCCCACAGCTACGCAGTATTTT
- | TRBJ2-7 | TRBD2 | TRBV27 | CASSFYTGGADEQYF | TGTGCCAGCAGTTTTTACACGGGGGGTGCCGACGAGCAGTACTTC
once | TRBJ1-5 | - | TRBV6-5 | CASSPRGRVQPQHF | TGTGCCAGCAGCCCCCGAGGGAGGGTCCAGCCCCAGCATTTT
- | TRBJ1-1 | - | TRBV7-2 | CASSPYMNTEAFF | TGTGCCAGCAGCCCCTATATGAACACTGAAGCTTTCTTT
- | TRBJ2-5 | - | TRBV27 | CASSPGKGETQYF | TGTGCCAGCAGTCCAGGGAAGGGAGAGACCCAGTACTTC
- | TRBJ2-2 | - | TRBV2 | CASSEYQAGRELFF | TGTGCCAGCAGTGAATATCAGGCCGGGAGGGAGCTGTTTTTT
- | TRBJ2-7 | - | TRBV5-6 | CASSLSRGSSYEQYF | TGTGCCAGCAGCTTGAGCAGGGGAAGCTCCTACGAGCAGTACTTC
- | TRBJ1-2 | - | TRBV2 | CASSPRQNYGYTF | TGTGCCAGCAGCCCGAGACAGAACTATGGCTACACCTTC
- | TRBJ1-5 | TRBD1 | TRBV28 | CAIGTGVNQPQHF | TGTGCCATTGGGACAGGTGTCAATCAGCCCCAGCATTTT
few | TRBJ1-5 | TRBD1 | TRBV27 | CASSLRPGQGRNQPQHF | TGTGCCAGCAGTTTACGACCTGGACAGGGAAGGAATCAGCCCCAGCATTTT
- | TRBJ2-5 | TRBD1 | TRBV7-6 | CASSLGQGAQETQYF | TGTGCCAGCAGCTTAGGACAGGGGGCCCAAGAGACCCAGTACTTC
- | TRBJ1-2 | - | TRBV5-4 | CASSLQKKDRYGYTF | TGTGCCAGCAGCTTACAAAAGAAGGACAGATATGGCTACACCTTC